Shown below are 32 T cell receptor beta chains from a single sample sequenced in a study of blood T cells in healthy people across ages. Through a sample-barcoded 5' primer and a J-beta primer mix, a second PCR was run for roughly 7 to 11 cycles. TCRdb analysed the 5' RACE reads with MiXCR anew, one entry per CDR3 protein. Here the sample spans about a million distinct CDR3 sequences, about 51% being singletons. Sequencing was done on a sample of blood. Source of these receptors: a woman aged 55-69 years in good health.

The rearrangement joins TRBV6-6 to TRBJ2-7; no reliable D call. Between the trimmed V and J ends, which lost 4 bases and 1 base, there was a span of 8 bases. This CDR3 comprises 13 residues. Germline CDR1 reads MNHNY; CDR2 reads SVGAGI (reference sequence). In nucleotides, the CDR3 is TGTGCCAGCAGTTCCTCTGAGTCCTACGAGCAGTACTTC. This codes for CASSSSESYEQYF.

V gene TRBV15 combines with J gene TRBJ2-3, with a weak D call TRBD2 (6 bases). Germline CDR1 and CDR2: LNHNV and YYDKDF (reference sequence). V was clipped by 3 bases and J by 3 bases, with 13 bases between them. This CDR3 has 15 residues. The CDR3 DNA sequence: TGTGCCACCAGCAGGGGACTGGGAAGGACAGATACGCAGTATTTT. Translated: CATSRGLGRTDTQYF.

The rearrangement links TRBV18 to TRBJ2-1, with no clear D. The CDR3 spans 13 residues. CDR1 is KGHSH and CDR2 is LQKENI in the germline V gene. Trimming shortened V by 2 bases and J by 13 bases, and 15 bases separated the two germline ends. The DNA of the CDR3 is TGTGCCAGCTCACCAGGCAGACAAGAGACCCAGTTCTTC. Protein: CASSPGRQETQFF.

The V gene is TRBV27, the J gene TRBJ1-2; 8 bases match TRBD1. V was clipped by 5 bases and J by 0 bases; unmatched bases: 11. Germline values: CDR1 MNHEY, CDR2 SMNVEV (reference sequence). The CDR3 consists of 17 residues. CDR3 coding DNA: TGTGCCAGCAGTCAAGGGGACAGGCGCTATCCTAACTATGGCTACACCTTC. Translation gives CASSQGDRRYPNYGYTF.

This clonotype has just a few counts. The chain couples TRBV20-1 to TRBJ2-7, with D possibly TRBD2 on 5 matching bases. The CDR3 extends over 13 amino acids. Germline V gene sequence: CDR1 DFQATT, CDR2 SNEGSKA (reference sequence). V was trimmed by 5 bases and J by 2 bases, leaving 13 bases between them. The CDR3 sequence is CSAAERKAYEQYF. The CDR3 bases are TGCAGTGCTGCCGAGCGGAAGGCCTACGAGCAGTACTTC.

The chain carries TRBV11-1 and TRBJ2-3, with TRBD2 as a possible D gene (6 bases). The CDR3 totals 15 residues. With 0 bases removed from V and 3 bases from J, the gap between germline ends came to 10 bases. Germline lookup yields CDR1 SGHAT and CDR2 FQDESV (reference sequence). CDR3 bases: TGTGCCAGCAGCTTAGCGCCGGGAGTGACAGATACGCAGTATTTT. It yields the protein CASSLAPGVTDTQYF. Full variable domain (remainder filled in from reference TRBV11-1 and TRBJ2-3): EAEVAQSPRYKITEKSQAVAFWCDPISGHATLYWYRQILGQGPELLVQFQDESVVDDSQLPKDRFSAERLKGVDSTLKIQPAELGDSAMYLCASSLAPGVTDTQYFGPGTRLTVL.

V usage is TRBV2 and J usage is TRBJ2-5, with 8 positions matching TRBD1. Germline CDR1 and CDR2: SNHLY and FYNNEI. The CDR3 consists of 15 residues. Trimming took 3 bases from V and 2 from J; bases not matched to a gene: 5. The CDR3, as DNA: TGTGCCAGCAGTGACTGGCGGACAGGGCAAGAGACCCAGTACTTC. Protein sequence: CASSDWRTGQETQYF.

This clonotype was found a few times. The chain is built from TRBV20-1 and TRBJ1-2; 7 bases are a match to TRBD1. The V segment lost 6 bases and the J segment 8 bases; nucleotides outside the gene matches: 12. Germline assignment: CDR1 DFQATT and CDR2 SNEGSKA (reference sequence). The CDR3 length is 13 residues. The CDR3 is CSAKLDRFSGYTF. For the CDR3, the DNA is TGCAGTGCCAAGCTGGACAGGTTCTCCGGCTACACCTTC.

The V gene is TRBV28, the J gene TRBJ1-4; D might be TRBD1 (6 bases). Between the trimmed V and J ends, which lost 6 bases and 0 bases, there was a span of 14 bases. Germline CDR1 reads MDHEN; CDR2 reads SYDVKM. The CDR3 consists of 16 residues. CDR3 DNA sequence: TGTGCCAGCAGCCCACGACAGGTCGCAACTAATGAAAAACTGTTTTTT. This codes for CASSPRQVATNEKLFF.

The V and J genes are TRBV3-1 and TRBJ2-3; 9 bases line up with TRBD2. The CDR3 has 18 amino acids. V lost 4 bases to trimming and J lost 5 bases; unmatched junction nucleotides: 16. The germline V gene encodes CDR1 LGHDT and CDR2 YNNKEL (reference sequence). The CDR3 loop is CASSLKVSGSNFGDTQYF. The CDR3 region has the DNA TGTGCCAGCAGCCTCAAGGTTAGCGGGAGCAACTTTGGAGATACGCAGTATTTT.

This clonotype has only a few counts. The CDR3 region is CASSEGRSGYTF. CDR3 DNA: TGTGCCAGCAGTGAAGGACGTTCAGGCTACACCTTC. V gene TRBV25-1 combines with J gene TRBJ1-2; D is unclear. The CDR3 extends over 12 amino acids. Looked up from germline, CDR1 is MGHDK and CDR2 is SYGVNS. Trimming shortened V by 2 bases and J by 8 bases, and 9 bases separated the two germline ends.

The rearrangement links TRBV7-2 to TRBJ1-2; TRBD1 is a possible D gene (5 bases). V dropped 2 bases and J dropped 2 bases, with 9 bases sitting between them. This CDR3 is built from 14 residues. The germline V gene encodes CDR1 SGHTA and CDR2 FQGNSA. As DNA, the CDR3 is TGTGCCAGCAGCTTAAAGAGACAGAACTATGGCTACACCTTC. Translation: CASSLKRQNYGYTF.

The J gene is TRBJ2-6, the V gene TRBV28; D uncertain. Germline V gene lookup returns CDR1 MDHEN and CDR2 SYDVKM. The length of the CDR3 is 12 residues. Trimming shortened V by 9 bases and J by 0 bases, and 3 bases separated the two germline ends. CDR3 amino acids: CASYSGANVLTF. The DNA of the CDR3 is TGTGCCAGTTACTCTGGGGCCAACGTCCTGACTTTC. The whole variable domain, filled in from reference TRBV28 and TRBJ2-6, reads DVKVTQSSRYLVKRTGEKVFLECVQDMDHENMFWYRQDPGLGLRLIYFSYDVKMKEKGDIPEGYSVSREKKERFSLILESASTNQTSMYLCASYSGANVLTFGAGSRLTVL.

The CDR3 coding sequence is TGTGCCAGCAGCATCGGGGGGAACTATGGCTACACCTTC. Its protein product is CASSIGGNYGYTF. The chain joins TRBV3-1 to TRBJ1-2; weak D call: TRBD1 (5 bases). With 5 bases removed from V and 2 bases from J, the gap between germline ends came to 9 bases. There are 13 residues in the CDR3. Germline-derived CDR1 and CDR2 are LGHDT and YNNKEL (reference sequence).

The sample holds a few counts of this clonotype. The gene calls are TRBV7-9 and TRBJ2-7, with D perhaps being TRBD1 or TRBD2 (5 bases each). With 5 bases removed from V and 5 bases from J, the gap between germline ends came to 13 bases. Germline V gene lookup returns CDR1 SEHNR and CDR2 FQNEAQ (reference sequence). This CDR3 has 13 amino acids. CDR3 coding DNA: TGTGCCAGCAGCCCCTCGGGGCGCAACGAGCAGTACTTC. Translation gives CASSPSGRNEQYF.

The chain employs TRBV15 and TRBJ2-7; the D gene is possibly TRBD2 (5 bases). The V gene lost 8 bases and the J gene lost 7 bases, with 18 bases spanning the gap. The CDR3 covers 13 residues. In germline, CDR1 is LNHNV, CDR2 YYDKDF (reference sequence). The chain's CDR3 is CATGLGGVLEQYF. DNA of the CDR3: TGTGCCACCGGACTCGGCGGAGTTTTAGAGCAGTACTTC.

V is TRBV18 and J is TRBJ2-7; D is possibly TRBD1 or TRBD2 (5 bases each). Germline V lookup: CDR1 KGHSH, CDR2 LQKENI. This CDR3 has 14 amino acids. Trimming took off 3 bases at V and 6 bases at J, with 15 bases between the two ends. CDR3 region: CASSPGGGRREQYF. The CDR3 DNA follows: TGTGCCAGCTCACCTGGGGGTGGTCGTCGCGAGCAGTACTTC.

The gene calls are TRBV4-2 and TRBJ2-1, with 7 bases fitting TRBD2. Germline trimming cut 5 bases from V and 2 bases from J; bases unmatched to any gene: 6. The germline CDR1 and CDR2 sequences are LGHNA and YNFKEQ. The CDR3 contains 15 residues. The CDR3 nucleotides are TGTGCCAGCAGCTTCGCCAGCGGGGCCTACAATGAGCAGTTCTTC. It yields the protein CASSFASGAYNEQFF.

In this sample, this clonotype turned up a few times. The V and J genes are TRBV5-6 and TRBJ2-4, with D perhaps TRBD2 (6 bases). The better agreement between TRBJ2-7 and the DNA end casts doubt on the J call. This CDR3 comprises 20 residues. Germline V lookup: CDR1 SGHDT, CDR2 YYEEEE. CDR3 region: CASSAVGRLEGVGGRYEQYF. The CDR3 nucleotides are TGTGCCAGCAGCGCGGTTGGTAGACTGGAAGGGGTAGGAGGGAGATACGAGCAGTACTTC.

This clonotype has a handful of counts. The V and J genes are TRBV7-2 and TRBJ2-3, with 8 bases that match TRBD2. This CDR3 is built from 15 residues. Germline trimming cut 2 bases from V and 2 bases from J; bases unmatched to any gene: 3. CDR1 and CDR2 (germline): SGHTA, FQGNSA. The CDR3: CASSLRGLDTDTQYF. DNA of the CDR3: TGTGCCAGCAGCTTACGGGGACTAGACACAGATACGCAGTATTTT.

This clonotype appeared a few times. The rearrangement uses TRBV9 and TRBJ2-3, with a tentative D call TRBD2 (6 bases). V lost 0 bases and J lost 0, with 11 bases in between. This CDR3 contains 16 residues. Germline CDR1 is SGDLS and CDR2 is YYNGEE. The CDR3 DNA reads TGTGCCAGCAGCGTAGGCGCTAGCGAGAGCACAGATACGCAGTATTTT. This codes for CASSVGASESTDTQYF. Full variable domain (rest looked up from reference TRBV9 and TRBJ2-3): DSGVTQTPKHLITATGQRVTLRCSPRSGDLSVYWYQQSLDQGLQFLIQYYNGEERAKGNILERFSAQQFPDLHSELNLSSLELGDSALYFCASSVGASESTDTQYFGPGTRLTVL.

V usage is TRBV7-8 and J usage is TRBJ2-7; D not certain. Germline V gene lookup returns CDR1 SGHVS and CDR2 FQNEAQ. Trimming took 0 bases from V and 0 from J, leaving 6 bases between them. CDR3 size: 14 residues. The CDR3 bases are TGTGCCAGCAGCTTAGCCCACAGCTCCTACGAGCAGTACTTC. Its protein is CASSLAHSSYEQYF.

This clonotype was recorded many times. This chain connects TRBV7-2 to TRBJ2-3, with D possibly being TRBD2 (5 bases). The ends were cut back, 3 bases at V and 5 bases at J, with 12 bases in the middle. In germline, CDR1 is SGHTA, CDR2 FQGNSA. This CDR3 has 14 amino acids. The DNA of the CDR3 is TGTGCCAGCAGCTTGGGTTACGGGGAAGATACGCAGTATTTT. Translation: CASSLGYGEDTQYF.

V usage is TRBV7-2 and J usage is TRBJ2-7; D unresolved. Germline V CDR1 and CDR2: SGHTA, FQGNSA. V gave up 4 bases and J gave up 7 bases, with 8 bases separating them. The CDR3 length is 11 residues. CDR3 sequence: CASSYHNEQYF. CDR3 coding DNA: TGTGCCAGCAGCTATCACAATGAGCAGTACTTC.

This clonotype has just one count. This rearrangement joins TRBV3-1 to TRBJ1-4; 7 positions match TRBD1. After removal of 5 bases from V and 8 bases from J, the junction contained 11 bases not matched to a gene. Germline loops: CDR1 LGHDT, CDR2 YNNKEL (reference sequence). The CDR3 consists of 15 residues. CDR3 in DNA: TGTGCCAGCAGCGCCAAGAGGGGGCGCGGCGAAAAACTGTTTTTT. It yields the protein CASSAKRGRGEKLFF.

V usage is TRBV28 and J usage is TRBJ2-5; D is undetermined. The CDR3 totals 14 residues. Germline loops: CDR1 MDHEN, CDR2 SYDVKM. Trimming pared 11 bases from V and 5 bases from J, leaving 21 bases between. CDR3 region: CAGRGSYPTETQYF. In DNA, the CDR3 is TGTGCCGGCCGTGGAAGTTACCCAACGGAGACCCAGTACTTC.

This chain joins TRBV9 and TRBJ2-1, with 8 bases that match TRBD2. The J call may be wrong; the DNA end is better matched by TRBJ2-7. CDR3 length: 16 amino acids. CDR1 is SGDLS and CDR2 is YYNGEE in the germline V gene. The CDR3 here is CASSVRLATSYNEQYF. DNA of the CDR3: TGTGCCAGCAGTGTGAGACTAGCGACTTCCTACAATGAGCAGTACTTC.

This clonotype has only one observation. The CDR3 reads CASRVASTDTQYF. CDR3 nucleotide sequence: TGTGCCAGCAGGGTAGCTAGCACAGATACGCAGTATTTT. The chain couples TRBV2 to TRBJ2-3; D not certain. Germline V gene lookup returns CDR1 SNHLY and CDR2 FYNNEI. This CDR3 has 13 residues. Trimming took 6 bases from V and 0 from J, leaving 7 bases between them.

This clonotype was found a few times. The chain combines TRBV7-8 with TRBJ1-2; D unclear. The CDR3 length is 12 residues. Looked up from germline, CDR1 is SGHVS and CDR2 is FQNEAQ. Between the trimmed V and J ends, which lost 3 bases and 6 bases, there was a span of 8 bases. CDR3 amino acids: CASSFSLDGYTF. The CDR3 DNA sequence: TGTGCCAGCAGCTTCTCCCTTGATGGCTACACCTTC.

The V gene is TRBV29-1, the J gene TRBJ1-2; 12 positions agree with TRBD1. CDR1 is SQVTM and CDR2 is ANQGSEA in the germline V gene. V shed 1 base and J 1 base; nucleotides not matched to a gene: 4. This CDR3 comprises 16 residues. The CDR3 region has the DNA TGCAGCGTTGAAGGGGGGACAGGGGGCCGTAACTATGGCTACACCTTC. It yields the protein CSVEGGTGGRNYGYTF.

V is TRBV25-1 and J is TRBJ2-6, with D tentatively TRBD2 (6 bases). From germline, CDR1 is MGHDK and CDR2 SYGVNS. V lost 3 bases and J lost 6, with 18 bases in between. This CDR3 spans 17 amino acids. CDR3 DNA sequence: TGTGCCAGCAGTGAGTCGCTCGGGGGTTCCGTGGCCAACGTCCTGACTTTC. Its protein is CASSESLGGSVANVLTF.

The V call is TRBV24-1, the J call TRBJ1-5, with 8 positions matching TRBD1. CDR3 length: 16 residues. CDR1 and CDR2 from the germline V gene are KGHDR and SFDVKD. The J segment lost 0 bases and the V segment lost 5 bases, leaving 5 bases of the junction unmatched. The DNA of the CDR3 is TGTGCCACCAGTGCGGGACAGGCCTATAGCAATCAGCCCCAGCATTTT. Protein: CATSAGQAYSNQPQHF.